Following are 6 T cell receptor beta chains from one sample sequenced in a study of blood T cell repertoires in COVID-19. TCRdb keeps only in-frame clones here, not all; method: immunoSEQ multiplex PCR. The sample carries fewer than 200,000 clones, 85% to 90% recorded once. The sample consisted of peripheral blood. The receptor source for this set is a man in his forties with active or convalescent COVID-19.

The rearrangement links TRBV7-2 to TRBJ1-3, with D unresolved. This CDR3 spans 15 amino acids. Trimming shortened V by 6 bases and J by 0 bases, and 12 bases separated the two germline ends. Looked up from germline, CDR1 is SGHTA and CDR2 is FQGNSA. CDR3 in DNA: TGTGCCAGCAGGCCCAGTTACTACTCTGGAAACACCATATATTTT. It translates to CASRPSYYSGNTIYF.

This clone was detected ten times or more. The chain links TRBV7-8 to TRBJ2-7, with TRBD1 identical over 8 bases. Germline V gene lookup returns CDR1 SGHVS and CDR2 FQNEAQ. The CDR3 length is 14 residues. Trimming removed 8 bases from V and 5 bases from J; junction bases left unmatched: 11. CDR3 nucleotides: TGTGCCAGCGGGCCGGGACAGGCGAGAAACGAGCAGTACTTC. It yields the protein CASGPGQARNEQYF. Drawing the rest from reference TRBV7-8 and TRBJ2-7, the complete variable domain is GAGVSQSPRYKVAKRGQDVALRCDPISGHVSLFWYQQALGQGPEFLTYFQNEAQLDKSGLPSDRFFAERPEGSVSTLKIQRTQQEDSAVYLCASGPGQARNEQYFGPGTRLTVT.

The chain has TRBV2 and TRBJ2-2, with unresolved D. This CDR3 comprises 13 residues. Germline CDR1 and CDR2: SNHLY and FYNNEI. V gave up 6 bases and J gave up 5 bases, with 10 bases separating them. The CDR3 here is CASSEHATGELFF. The CDR3 DNA reads TGTGCCAGCAGCGAACATGCGACCGGGGAGCTGTTTTTT. Using reference TRBV2 and TRBJ2-2 for the parts outside the CDR3, the full variable domain is EPEVTQTPSHQVTQMGQEVILRCVPISNHLYFYWYRQILGQKVEFLVSFYNNEISEKSEIFDDQFSVERPDGSNFTLKIRSTKLEDSAMYFCASSEHATGELFFGEGSRLTVL.

The V call is TRBV7-6, the J call TRBJ2-2; D call uncertain. The CDR3 runs 13 residues. V lost 1 base, J lost 6 bases, and 6 bases lay in between. Germline lookup yields CDR1 SGHVS and CDR2 FNYEAQ. CDR3 coding DNA: TGTGCCAGCAGCTTAGGCGAATCCGGGGAGCTGTTTTTT. It specifies CASSLGESGELFF.

The chain recombines TRBV2 with TRBJ2-4, with TRBD2 matching over 10 bases. The junction had 7 bases not matched to a gene; V was cut back by 5 bases and J by 6 bases. The CDR3 has 15 residues. Germline lookup yields CDR1 SNHLY and CDR2 FYNNEI. CDR3 sequence reads: CASSTSGARINIQYF. In DNA form, the CDR3 reads TGTGCCAGCAGTACTAGCGGGGCGCGGATAAACATTCAGTACTTC.

This clone appeared a few times. This chain links TRBV4-2 with TRBJ2-7, with 7 bases lining up with TRBD2. The CDR3 runs 16 residues. Trimming cost V 0 bases and J 0 bases; bases outside gene matches: 5. Germline V gene sequence: CDR1 LGHNA, CDR2 YNFKEQ. The DNA of the CDR3 is TGTGCCAGCAGCCAAGAAGAGAGCGGGGCCTCCTACGAGCAGTACTTC. Its translation is CASSQEESGASYEQYF.